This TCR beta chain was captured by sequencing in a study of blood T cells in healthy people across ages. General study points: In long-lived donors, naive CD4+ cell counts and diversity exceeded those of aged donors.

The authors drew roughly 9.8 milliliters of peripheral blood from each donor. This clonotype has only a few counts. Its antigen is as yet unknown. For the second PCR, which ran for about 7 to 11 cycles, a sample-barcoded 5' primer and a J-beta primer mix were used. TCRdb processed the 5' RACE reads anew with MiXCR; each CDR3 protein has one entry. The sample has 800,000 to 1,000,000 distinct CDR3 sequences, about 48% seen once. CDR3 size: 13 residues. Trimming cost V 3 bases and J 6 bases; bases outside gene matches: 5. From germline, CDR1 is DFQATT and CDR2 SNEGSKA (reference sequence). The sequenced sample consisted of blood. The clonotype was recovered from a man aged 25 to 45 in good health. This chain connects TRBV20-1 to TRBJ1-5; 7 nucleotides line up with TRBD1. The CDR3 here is CSASRGGIQPQHF. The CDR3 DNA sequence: TGCAGTGCTAGTCGAGGGGGCATTCAGCCCCAGCATTTT.